Sequencing of this T cell receptor beta chain was carried out in a study of T cell responses to AZD1222 COVID-19 vaccine. Generated by immunoSEQ multiplex PCR, the TCRdb table keeps only in-frame clones and is missing some. The sample has around 190,000 clones, around nine tenths seen once. Trimming pared 1 base from V and 4 bases from J, leaving 10 bases between. Germline V gene lookup returns CDR1 GTSNPN and CDR2 SVGIG (reference sequence). CDR3 length: 13 amino acids. Sequencing used peripheral blood, obtained 28 days after the second AZD1222 dose. This TCR derives from an adult who received the AZD1222 COVID-19 vaccine. The chain is built from TRBV30 and TRBJ1-1; D unclear. CDR3 bases: TGTGCCTGGAGTGGAATCACGGGCACTGAAGCTTTCTTT. This encodes CAWSGITGTEAFF.